Shown below are 10 T cell receptor beta chains from a single sample sequenced in a study of neurological immune-mediated disorders. MiXCR, applied by TCRdb to the 5' RACE reads, yields one record per CDR3 protein. Among around 70,000 distinct CDR3 sequences listed, roughly 5.6% were seen once. The sequenced sample consisted of PBMCs. The receptors here all came from a man younger than 30 with multiple sclerosis.

This clonotype was picked up many times. The V gene is TRBV28, the J gene TRBJ2-5, with TRBD1 matching 11 bases. The CDR3 sequence is 15 residues long. J was trimmed by 2 bases and V by 7 bases; bases with no gene match: 6. The germline gives CDR1 MDHEN, CDR2 SYDVKM. The CDR3 bases are TGTGCCAGCACAACCGGGACAGGGGGACAAGAGACCCAGTACTTC. Its translation: CASTTGTGGQETQYF.

This clonotype was observed at least ten times. J is TRBJ2-3 and V is TRBV9; D might be TRBD2 (5 bases). This CDR3 has 15 residues. V was trimmed by 2 bases and J by 4 bases, leaving 14 bases between them. Germline CDR1 is SGDLS and CDR2 is YYNGEE. The CDR3 reads CASSVGLALADTQYF. CDR3 in DNA: TGTGCCAGCAGCGTTGGGCTAGCACTAGCAGATACGCAGTATTTT.

For this clonotype: A read error may be the cause here, since a much bigger clone is one base away. The chain is built from TRBV12-3 or TRBV12-4 and TRBJ1-1; unclear D gene. CDR3 length equals 14 residues. V gave up 0 bases and J gave up 4 bases, with 9 bases separating them. CDR3: CASSLAGKFTEAFF. CDR3 DNA sequence: TGTGCCAGCAGTTTAGCAGGAAAGTTCACTGAAGCTTTCTTT.

Concerning this clonotype itself: This may stem from a read error, because a much larger clone lies one nucleotide away. The rearrangement uses TRBV7-2 and TRBJ1-1, with D uncertain. Germline CDR1 and CDR2: SGHTA and FQGNSA. CDR3 length: 12 residues. V was cut by 6 bases and J by 1 base, with 6 bases left in between. CDR3 nucleotides: TGTGCCAGCAGGGAATCGAACACTGAAGCTTTCTTT. This codes for CASRESNTEAFF. Full variable domain (missing parts from reference TRBV7-2 and TRBJ1-1): GAGVSQSPSNKVTEKGKDVELRCDPISGHTALYWYRQSLGQGLEFLIYFQGNSAPDKSGLPSDRFSAERTGGSVSTLTIQRTQQEDSAVYLCASRESNTEAFFGQGTRLTVV.

Many counts were recorded for this clonotype. The chain recombines TRBV5-1 with TRBJ2-1; no reliable D call. The CDR3 spans 15 residues. CDR1 is SGHRS, CDR2 YFSETQ, per germline. Trimming shortened V by 0 bases and J by 1 base, and 8 bases separated the two germline ends. In nucleotides, the CDR3 is TGCGCCAGCAGCTTGGATCCCAGATCCTACAATGAGCAGTTCTTC. Translating it yields CASSLDPRSYNEQFF.

This clonotype was observed at least ten times. CDR3 amino acids: CASSLETSGNTIYF. The CDR3 nucleotides are TGCGCCAGCAGCTTGGAGACATCTGGAAACACCATATATTTT. The chain combines TRBV5-1 with TRBJ1-3; no firm D call. The CDR3 totals 14 residues. Trimming stripped 0 bases from V and 1 base from J, with 5 bases between. Per the germline V gene, CDR1 is SGHRS and CDR2 is YFSETQ.

This clonotype has a count of ten or more. The CDR3 coding sequence is TGTGCCAGCAGCTTTGAGGGAAGGGGCGGGGAGCTGTTTTTT. This translates into CASSFEGRGGELFF. The V and J genes are TRBV7-2 and TRBJ2-2; tentatively, D is TRBD1 or TRBD2 (5 bases each). Looked up from germline, CDR1 is SGHTA and CDR2 is FQGNSA. CDR3 length: 14 residues. Trimming left V 3 bases short and J 7 bases short, with 12 bases between.

This chain joins TRBV18 and TRBJ2-3, with TRBD1 matching over 7 bases. V trimming: 3 bases; J trimming: 5 bases; junction bases outside the gene matches: 2. Germline-derived CDR1 and CDR2 are KGHSH and LQKENI. CDR3 length: 13 residues. In DNA form, the CDR3 reads TGTGCCAGCTCACCCTCAGGGGGAGATACGCAGTATTTT. Encoded protein: CASSPSGGDTQYF.

This clonotype has ten or more counts. In DNA form, the CDR3 reads TGTGCCAGCAGCCATCCGGCGGGAGGTGTCTACGAGCAGTACTTC. Its protein product is CASSHPAGGVYEQYF. J is TRBJ2-7 and V is TRBV3-1, with 8 bases fitting TRBD2. The trim removed 3 bases at V and 3 bases at J, leaving 7 bases unmatched. Germline CDR1 is LGHDT and CDR2 is YNNKEL (reference sequence). The CDR3 contains 15 residues.

The sample holds many counts of this clonotype. The rearrangement links TRBV7-9 to TRBJ2-7, with D unclear. This CDR3 spans 11 amino acids. V was clipped by 5 bases and J by 5 bases, with 7 bases between them. CDR1 SEHNR and CDR2 FQNEAQ come from the germline V gene (reference sequence). CDR3 DNA: TGTGCCAGCAGCCAAAGGAACGAGCAGTACTTC. Protein sequence: CASSQRNEQYF.